The TCR beta chain described here comes from a study of shared clonotypes between healthy human individuals. Study overall: Those who served as donors were a couple of women and three men between the ages of 18 and 49. Study outcomes and limitations: Researchers sampled blood only, noting tissue repertoires likely differ.

Several immunoSEQ plates held equal portions of the genomic DNA taken from each subset. In replicate PCRs of unsorted PBMC, about 300 ng DNA, around 29,000 T cell genomes, was used. The protocol was immunoSEQ multiplex PCR, while the TCRdb copy is restricted to in-frame clones and leaves out a portion. In the table there are fewer than 500,000 clones, 75% to 80% of which are singletons. Concerning this clone itself: Its antigen remains unidentified.

Sequenced input: PBMCs. The source is a woman in her thirties or forties in good health. Some clones in this sample may be carry-over from other donors' samples.

This CDR3 is CSVGLAADDEQFF. The CDR3 nucleotides are TGCAGCGTTGGGCTAGCGGCCGACGATGAGCAGTTCTTC. This chain joins TRBV29-1 and TRBJ2-1; 7 bases fit TRBD2. Trimming at V came to 4 bases and at J to 8 bases, leaving 8 bases not matched to a gene. Germline V lookup: CDR1 SQVTM, CDR2 ANQGSEA. This CDR3 is built from 13 residues.